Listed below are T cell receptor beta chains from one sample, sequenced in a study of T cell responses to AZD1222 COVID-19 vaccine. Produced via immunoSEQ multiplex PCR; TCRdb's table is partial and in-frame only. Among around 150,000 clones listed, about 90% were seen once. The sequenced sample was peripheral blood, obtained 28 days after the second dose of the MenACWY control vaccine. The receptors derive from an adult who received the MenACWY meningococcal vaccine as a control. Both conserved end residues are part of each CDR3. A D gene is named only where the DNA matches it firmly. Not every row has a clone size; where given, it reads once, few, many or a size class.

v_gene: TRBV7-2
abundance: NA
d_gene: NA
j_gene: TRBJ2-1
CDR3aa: CASSLALPAASGHNEQFF
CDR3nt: TGTGCCAGCAGCTTAGCGCTCCCAGCGGCCTCGGGGCACAATGAGCAGTTCTTC

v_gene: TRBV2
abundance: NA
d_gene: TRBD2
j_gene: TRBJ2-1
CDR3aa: CASSIGLAGSDEQFF
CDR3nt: TGTGCCAGCAGCATCGGACTAGCGGGGAGTGATGAGCAGTTCTTC

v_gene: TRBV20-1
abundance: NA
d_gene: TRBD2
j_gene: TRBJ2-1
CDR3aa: CSASPLAVKSSYNEQFF
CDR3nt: TGCAGTGCTAGTCCTCTAGCGGTCAAGAGCTCCTACAATGAGCAGTTCTTC

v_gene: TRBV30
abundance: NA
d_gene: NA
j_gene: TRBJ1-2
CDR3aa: CAWSVRNYGYTF
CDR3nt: TGTGCCTGGAGTGTAAGGAACTATGGCTACACCTTC

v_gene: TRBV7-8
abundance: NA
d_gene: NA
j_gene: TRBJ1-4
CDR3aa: CASSLRGDTRNEKLFF
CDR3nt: TGTGCCAGCAGCTTACGAGGGGACACCAGGAATGAAAAACTGTTTTTT

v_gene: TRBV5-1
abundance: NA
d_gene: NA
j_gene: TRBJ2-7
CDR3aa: CASSLIGGNYEQYF
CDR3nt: TGCGCCAGCAGCTTGATAGGGGGGAACTACGAGCAGTACTTC

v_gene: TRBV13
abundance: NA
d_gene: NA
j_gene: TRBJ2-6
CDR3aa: CASSLGELGGLGANVLTF
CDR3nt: TGTGCCAGCAGCTTAGGAGAGCTCGGGGGTTTAGGGGCCAACGTCCTGACTTTC

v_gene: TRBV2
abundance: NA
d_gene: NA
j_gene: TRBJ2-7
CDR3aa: CASSEVAGPRYEQYF
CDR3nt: TGTGCCAGCAGTGAAGTAGCAGGCCCTCGGTACGAGCAGTACTTC

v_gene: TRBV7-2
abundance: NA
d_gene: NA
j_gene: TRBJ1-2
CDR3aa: CASSADSGGGYTF
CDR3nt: TGTGCCAGCAGCGCGGACAGTGGTGGTGGCTACACCTTC

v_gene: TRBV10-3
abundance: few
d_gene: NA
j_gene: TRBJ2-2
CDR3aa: CATLEGNTGELFF
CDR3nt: TGTGCCACCCTCGAGGGGAACACCGGGGAGCTGTTTTTT

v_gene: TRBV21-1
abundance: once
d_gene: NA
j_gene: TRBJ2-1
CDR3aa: CASSALRRSHSYNEQFF
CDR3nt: TGTGCCAGCAGCGCTCTCAGGCGGAGTCACTCCTACAATGAGCAGTTCTTC

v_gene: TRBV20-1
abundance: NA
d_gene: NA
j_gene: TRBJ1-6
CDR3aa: CSASNPGRGDGSPLHF
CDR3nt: TGCAGTGCTAGTAACCCTGGTAGGGGAGACGGTTCACCCCTCCACTTT

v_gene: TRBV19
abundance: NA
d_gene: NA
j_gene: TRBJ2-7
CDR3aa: CASMGAGTEQYF
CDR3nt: TGTGCCAGTATGGGGGCAGGGACCGAGCAGTACTTC

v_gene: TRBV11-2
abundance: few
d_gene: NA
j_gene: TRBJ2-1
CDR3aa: CASSFGGSNEQFF
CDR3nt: TGTGCCAGCAGCTTTGGGGGAAGCAATGAGCAGTTCTTC

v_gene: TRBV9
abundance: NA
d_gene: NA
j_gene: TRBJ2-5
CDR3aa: CASSVGTAQETQYF
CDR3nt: TGTGCCAGCAGCGTAGGGACTGCTCAAGAGACCCAGTACTTC

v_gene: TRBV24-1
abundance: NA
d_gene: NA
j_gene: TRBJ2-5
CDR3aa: CATSDSGTSETQYF
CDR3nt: TGTGCCACCAGTGACTCCGGGACATCGGAGACCCAGTACTTC

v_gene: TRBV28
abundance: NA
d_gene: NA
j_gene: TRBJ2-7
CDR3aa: CASSLGLSYEQYF
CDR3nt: TGTGCCAGCAGTTTAGGCCTCTCCTACGAGCAGTACTTC

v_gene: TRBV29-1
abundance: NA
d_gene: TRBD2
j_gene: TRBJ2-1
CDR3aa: CSVAPVAGVGEQFF
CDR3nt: TGCAGCGTTGCCCCGGTAGCGGGAGTTGGTGAGCAGTTCTTC

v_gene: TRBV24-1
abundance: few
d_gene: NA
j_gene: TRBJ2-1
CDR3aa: CATSDLPSYRIEQFF
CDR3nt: TGTGCCACCAGTGATTTGCCGTCTTACCGGATAGAGCAGTTCTTC

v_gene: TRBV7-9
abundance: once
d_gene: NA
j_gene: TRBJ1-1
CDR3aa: CASSPSGRPTEAFF
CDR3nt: TGTGCCAGCAGCCCCTCGGGCCGCCCCACTGAAGCTTTCTTT

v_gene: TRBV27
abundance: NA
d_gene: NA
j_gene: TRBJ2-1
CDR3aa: CASRRNDPHNEQFF
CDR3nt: TGTGCCAGCAGAAGAAACGACCCTCACAATGAGCAGTTCTTC

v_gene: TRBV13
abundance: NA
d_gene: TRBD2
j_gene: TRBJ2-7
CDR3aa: CASRTSGGGYEQYF
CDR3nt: TGTGCCAGCAGGACTAGCGGGGGAGGTTACGAGCAGTACTTC

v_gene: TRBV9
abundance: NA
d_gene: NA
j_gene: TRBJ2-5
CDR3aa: CASSVSYQETQYF
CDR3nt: TGTGCCAGCAGCGTATCCTACCAAGAGACCCAGTACTTC

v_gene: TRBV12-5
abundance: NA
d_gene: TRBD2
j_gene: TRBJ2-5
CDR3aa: CASGWGGSEGETQYF
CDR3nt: TGTGCTAGTGGTTGGGGGGGATCGGAGGGAGAGACCCAGTACTTC

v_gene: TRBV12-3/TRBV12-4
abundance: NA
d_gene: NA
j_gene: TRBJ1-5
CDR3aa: CASSPFQGGPQHF
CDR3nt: TGTGCCAGCAGCCCGTTCCAGGGTGGGCCCCAGCATTTT

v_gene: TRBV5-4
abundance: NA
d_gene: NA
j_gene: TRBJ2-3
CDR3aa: CASSPQQGFTDTQYF
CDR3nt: TGTGCCAGCAGCCCTCAACAGGGCTTCACAGATACGCAGTATTTT

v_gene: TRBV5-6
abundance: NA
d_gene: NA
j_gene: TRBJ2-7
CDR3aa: CASSEGPVSYEQYF
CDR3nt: TGTGCCAGCAGCGAAGGTCCTGTTTCCTACGAGCAGTACTTC

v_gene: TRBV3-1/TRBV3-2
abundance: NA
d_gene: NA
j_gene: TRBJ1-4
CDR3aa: CASSQGVMQEKLFF
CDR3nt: TGTGCCAGCAGCCAGGGGGTCATGCAGGAAAAACTGTTTTTT

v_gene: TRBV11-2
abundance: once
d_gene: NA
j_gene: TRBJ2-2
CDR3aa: CASSSLDLAINTGELFF
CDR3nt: TGTGCCAGCAGCTCCCTAGACTTAGCTATCAACACCGGGGAGCTGTTTTTT

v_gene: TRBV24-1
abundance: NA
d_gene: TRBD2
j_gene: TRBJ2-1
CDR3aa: CATSDHGLAESQFF
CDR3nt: TGTGCCACCAGTGACCACGGACTAGCGGAATCCCAGTTCTTC

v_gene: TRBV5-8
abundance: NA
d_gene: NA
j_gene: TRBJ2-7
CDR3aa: CASSTTNRARTSYEQYF
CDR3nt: TGTGCCAGCAGCACCACGAACAGGGCCCGGACCTCCTACGAGCAGTACTTC

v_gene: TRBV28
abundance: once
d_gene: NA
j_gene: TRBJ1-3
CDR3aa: CASSRQENTIYF
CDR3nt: TGTGCCAGCAGCCGTCAGGAAAACACCATATATTTT

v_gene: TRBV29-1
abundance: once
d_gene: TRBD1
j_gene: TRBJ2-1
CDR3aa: CSLWTGGNEQFF
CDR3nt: TGCAGCCTATGGACAGGGGGCAATGAGCAGTTCTTC

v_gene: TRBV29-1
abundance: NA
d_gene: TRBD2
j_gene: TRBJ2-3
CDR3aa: CSVDQRGSTDTQYF
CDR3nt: TGCAGCGTTGACCAGCGGGGTAGCACAGATACGCAGTATTTT

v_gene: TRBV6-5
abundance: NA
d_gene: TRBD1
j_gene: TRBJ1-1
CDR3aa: CASSHTGVGTEAFF
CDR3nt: TGTGCCAGCAGTCACACAGGGGTTGGGACTGAAGCTTTCTTT

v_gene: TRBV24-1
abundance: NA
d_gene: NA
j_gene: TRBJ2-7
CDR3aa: CATSDSGTSYEQYF
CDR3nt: TGTGCCACCAGTGACTCCGGGACGAGCTACGAGCAGTACTTC

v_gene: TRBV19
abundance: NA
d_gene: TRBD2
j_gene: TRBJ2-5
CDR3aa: CARKTPASGTQETQYF
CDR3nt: TGTGCCAGAAAAACCCCCGCTAGCGGGACCCAAGAGACCCAGTACTTC

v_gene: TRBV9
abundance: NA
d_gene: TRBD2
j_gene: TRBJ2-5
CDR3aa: CASSVGVLAGSQETQYF
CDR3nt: TGTGCCAGCAGCGTAGGCGTCCTAGCGGGGAGCCAAGAGACCCAGTACTTC

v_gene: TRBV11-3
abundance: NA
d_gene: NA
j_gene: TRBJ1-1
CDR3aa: CASSRGGFTEAFF
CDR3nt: TGTGCCAGCAGTCGGGGTGGGTTCACTGAAGCTTTCTTT

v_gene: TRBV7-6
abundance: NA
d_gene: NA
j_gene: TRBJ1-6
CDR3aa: CASSATGNNSPLHF
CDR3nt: TGTGCCAGCAGCGCGACAGGAAATAATTCACCCCTCCACTTT

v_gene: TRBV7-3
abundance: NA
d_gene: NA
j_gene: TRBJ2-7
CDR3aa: CASSLDPGPTYEQYF
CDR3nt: TGTGCCAGCAGCTTAGATCCAGGCCCGACCTACGAGCAGTACTTC

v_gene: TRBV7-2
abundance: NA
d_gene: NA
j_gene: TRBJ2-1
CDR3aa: CASSLVPVQGRADEQFF
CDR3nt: TGTGCCAGCAGCTTAGTCCCAGTCCAGGGTCGCGCGGATGAGCAGTTCTTC

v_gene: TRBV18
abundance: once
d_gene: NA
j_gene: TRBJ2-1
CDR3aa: CASSPMDSRYNEQFF
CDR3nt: TGTGCCAGCTCACCAATGGACAGCCGCTACAATGAGCAGTTCTTC

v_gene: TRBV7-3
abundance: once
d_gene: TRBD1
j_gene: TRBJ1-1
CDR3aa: CASSEGQGLGAEAFF
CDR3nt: TGTGCCAGCAGCGAGGGACAGGGGTTGGGGGCTGAAGCTTTCTTT

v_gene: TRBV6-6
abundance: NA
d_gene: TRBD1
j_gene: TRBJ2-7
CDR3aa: CASGTGLSEQYF
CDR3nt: TGTGCCAGCGGGACAGGCCTCTCCGAGCAGTACTTC

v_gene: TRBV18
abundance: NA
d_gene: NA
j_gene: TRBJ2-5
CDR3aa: CASSPLERGGQETQYF
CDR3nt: TGTGCCAGCTCACCACTTGAGCGAGGGGGACAAGAGACCCAGTACTTC

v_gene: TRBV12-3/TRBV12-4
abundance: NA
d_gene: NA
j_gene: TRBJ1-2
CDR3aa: CASSRTSRNGYTF
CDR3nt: TGTGCCAGCAGCCGCACGTCAAGAAATGGCTACACCTTC

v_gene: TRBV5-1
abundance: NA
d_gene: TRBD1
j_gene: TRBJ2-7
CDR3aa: CASSLIPGGGFNEQYF
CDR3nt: TGCGCCAGCAGCTTAATCCCAGGGGGCGGTTTCAACGAGCAGTACTTC

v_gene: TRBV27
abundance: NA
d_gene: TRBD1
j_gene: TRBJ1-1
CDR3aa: CASSWTGNTEAFF
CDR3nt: TGTGCCAGCAGTTGGACAGGGAACACTGAAGCTTTCTTT

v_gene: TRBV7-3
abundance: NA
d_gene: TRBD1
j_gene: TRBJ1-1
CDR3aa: CASSLGQVNTEAFF
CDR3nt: TGTGCCAGCAGCCTAGGACAGGTGAACACTGAAGCTTTCTTT

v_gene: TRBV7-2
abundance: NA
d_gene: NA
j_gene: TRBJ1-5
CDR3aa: CASSLTLNQPQHF
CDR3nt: TGTGCCAGCAGCTTAACTCTTAATCAGCCCCAGCATTTT

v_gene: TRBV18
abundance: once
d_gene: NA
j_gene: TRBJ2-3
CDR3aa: CASSPTYSAPTKTDTQYF
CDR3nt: TGTGCCAGCTCACCAACTTACTCGGCCCCAACTAAAACAGATACGCAGTATTTT

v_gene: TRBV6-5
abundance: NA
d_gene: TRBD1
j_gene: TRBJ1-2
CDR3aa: CASSYQKGTANYGYTF
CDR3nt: TGTGCCAGCAGTTACCAAAAGGGGACAGCTAACTATGGCTACACCTTC

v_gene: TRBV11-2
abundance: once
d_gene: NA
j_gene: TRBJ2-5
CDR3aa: CASSEGRETQYF
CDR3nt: TGTGCCAGCAGTGAAGGACGTGAGACCCAGTACTTC

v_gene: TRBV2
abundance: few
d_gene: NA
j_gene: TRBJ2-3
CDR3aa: CASRREGDTQYF
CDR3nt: TGTGCCAGCAGGCGGGAAGGAGATACGCAGTATTTT

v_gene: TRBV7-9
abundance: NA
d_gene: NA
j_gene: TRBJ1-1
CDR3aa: CASSYRARNTEAFF
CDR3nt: TGTGCCAGCAGTTACCGCGCAAGGAACACTGAAGCTTTCTTT

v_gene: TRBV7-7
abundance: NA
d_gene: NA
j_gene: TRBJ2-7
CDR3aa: CASSPGHTSYEQYF
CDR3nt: TGTGCCAGCAGCCCGGGACATACTTCCTACGAGCAGTACTTC

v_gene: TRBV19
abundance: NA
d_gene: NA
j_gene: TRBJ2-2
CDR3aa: CASHREDTGELFF
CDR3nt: TGTGCCAGCCACAGGGAAGACACCGGGGAGCTGTTTTTT

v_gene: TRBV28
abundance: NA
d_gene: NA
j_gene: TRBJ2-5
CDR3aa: CASSAGTNRGETQYF
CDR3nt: TGTGCCAGCAGCGCGGGGACAAATAGAGGGGAGACCCAGTACTTC

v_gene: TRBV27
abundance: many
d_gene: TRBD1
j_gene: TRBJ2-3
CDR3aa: CASSTPGQGPDTQYF
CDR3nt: TGTGCCAGCAGCACACCGGGACAGGGCCCAGATACGCAGTATTTT